Sequencing of this TCR beta chain was carried out in a study of blood T cell repertoires in COVID-19. The overall study: Samples of COVID-19 (acute and convalescent) were obtained from the United States, Italy and Spain.

The V end was cut by 3 bases, the J end by 3 bases, with 9 bases between. Germline assignment: CDR1 SEHNR and CDR2 FQNEAQ (reference sequence). CDR3 length equals 14 residues. As processed by the authors: From reference gene primer amplification, estimates of nucleated cell counts were derived. Libraries were prepared by immunoSEQ multiplex PCR; TCRdb keeps only in-frame clonotypes and omits some of them. V and J calls and clone size follow that table, whereas D and trimming were derived from the DNA. The sample lists roughly 180,000 clones; roughly 85% were seen once. While infection was still active, Seattle patients were enrolled and then followed longitudinally.

The sequencing input was peripheral blood. The chain combines TRBV7-9 with TRBJ1-3; TRBD1 is a possible D gene (5 bases). This TCR came from a woman aged 45 to 65 with COVID-19, enrolled during active disease. The CDR3 DNA follows: TGTGCCAGCAGCTTCGGAGGGGTTGGAAACACCATATATTTT. It translates to CASSFGGVGNTIYF.